This TCR beta chain appears in the sequencing data of a study of blood T cell repertoires in COVID-19. Study summary: Samples taken during acute and convalescent COVID-19 were collected in the United States, Italy and Spain. Nucleic acid was either cDNA or gDNA, and it came from T cells, B-cell-depleted T cells, or PBMCs.

This table comes from immunoSEQ multiplex PCR, and its TCRdb copy is limited to in-frame clones, with some not included. The data show hundreds of thousands of clones, roughly nine tenths seen once. The receptor was derived from a man aged 55 to 70 who had recovered from COVID-19. Source material: peripheral blood.

The CDR3 is CSVRDLKISGYTF. For the CDR3, the DNA is TGCAGCGTCAGGGATCTAAAGATCTCTGGCTACACCTTC. The rearrangement links TRBV29-1 to TRBJ1-2; D may be TRBD1 (5 bases). This CDR3 region has 13 residues. V lost 6 bases to trimming and J lost 7 bases, with 18 bases between them. Germline assignment: CDR1 SQVTM and CDR2 ANQGSEA.